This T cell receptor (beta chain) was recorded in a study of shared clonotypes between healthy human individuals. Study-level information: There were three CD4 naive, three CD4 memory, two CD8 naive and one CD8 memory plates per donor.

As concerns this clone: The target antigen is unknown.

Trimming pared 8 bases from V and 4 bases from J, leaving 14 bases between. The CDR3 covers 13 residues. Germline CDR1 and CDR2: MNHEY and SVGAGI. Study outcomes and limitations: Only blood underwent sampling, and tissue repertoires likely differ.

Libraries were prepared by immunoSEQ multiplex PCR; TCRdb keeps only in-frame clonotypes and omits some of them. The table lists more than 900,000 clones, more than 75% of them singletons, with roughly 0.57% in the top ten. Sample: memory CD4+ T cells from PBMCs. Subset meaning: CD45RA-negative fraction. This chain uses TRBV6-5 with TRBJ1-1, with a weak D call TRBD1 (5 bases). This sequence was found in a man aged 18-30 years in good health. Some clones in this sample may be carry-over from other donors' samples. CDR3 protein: CASLRGVGTEAFF. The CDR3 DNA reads TGTGCCAGCCTACGGGGGGTAGGCACTGAAGCTTTCTTT.